This entry lists 24 T cell receptor beta chains sequenced from one sample in a study of cytomegalovirus exposure and HLA in healthy donors. The PCR made use of 60 Vbeta and 13 Jbeta primers. Sequencing used immunoSEQ multiplex PCR; TCRdb keeps in-frame clones, though not all of them. The profile covers about 140,000 clones, with roughly 79% appearing a single time and 1.4% to 1.5% taken by the ten largest. The specimen was PBMCs. The receptors come from a man in his thirties or forties in good health and CMV-seropositive.

This clone appeared a single time. The chain links TRBV30 to TRBJ2-3; D not certain. CDR3 length: 12 residues. Trimming left V 0 bases short and J 11 bases short, with 12 bases between. In germline, CDR1 is GTSNPN, CDR2 SVGIG (reference sequence). The CDR3 DNA sequence: TGTGCCTGGAGTGTTAGTGGTCTCGGGCAGTATTTT. Its translation: CAWSVSGLGQYF. Complete variable domain (other parts from reference TRBV30 and TRBJ2-3): SQTIHQWPATLVQPVGSPLSLECTVEGTSNPNLYWYRQAAGRGLQLLFYSVGIGQISSEVPQNLSASRPQDRQFILSSKKLLLSDSGFYLCAWSVSGLGQYFGPGTRLTVL.

V is TRBV7-3 and J is TRBJ2-5; 7 bases line up with TRBD1. J lost 0 bases, V lost 3 bases, and 1 base had no gene match. The CDR3 covers 14 residues. From germline, CDR1 is SGHTA and CDR2 FQGTGA. CDR3 amino acids: CASSLTGNQETQYF. The DNA of the CDR3 is TGTGCCAGCAGCTTGACAGGGAACCAAGAGACCCAGTACTTC.

The V and J genes are TRBV7-2 and TRBJ2-2, with D possibly TRBD2 on 6 matching bases. The CDR3 is 17 residues long. The V and J ends lost 3 bases and 6 bases respectively, with 20 bases between them. Germline V gives CDR1 SGHTA, CDR2 FQGNSA. The CDR3 nucleotides read TGTGCCAGCAGCTTTTGGGGCTTTGGCCGGGAGTCCGGGGAGCTGTTTTTT. This encodes CASSFWGFGRESGELFF. The complete variable domain, with remaining parts taken from reference TRBV7-2 and TRBJ2-2, reads GAGVSQSPSNKVTEKGKDVELRCDPISGHTALYWYRQSLGQGLEFLIYFQGNSAPDKSGLPSDRFSAERTGGSVSTLTIQRTQQEDSAVYLCASSFWGFGRESGELFFGEGSRLTVL.

The V and J genes are TRBV6-6 and TRBJ1-1, with 8 nucleotides matching TRBD1. CDR3 length: 13 amino acids. The junction had 4 bases not matched to a gene; V was cut back by 0 bases and J by 10 bases. CDR1 is MNHNY, CDR2 SVGAGI, per germline (reference sequence). The CDR3 DNA follows: TGTGCCAGCAGTTACTCGAACAGGGGGTTAGCTTTCTTT. Encoded protein: CASSYSNRGLAFF.

The V gene is TRBV5-6, the J gene TRBJ2-5; TRBD1 aligns across 9 bases. Germline-derived CDR1 and CDR2 are SGHDT and YYEEEE. V gave up 4 bases and J gave up 3 bases; unmatched junction bases: 4. CDR3 length: 14 amino acids. The CDR3 spells CASSMRDREETQYF. The DNA of the CDR3 is TGTGCCAGCAGCATGAGGGACAGGGAAGAGACCCAGTACTTC.

This sequence joins TRBV30 and TRBJ1-4; 10 nucleotides line up with TRBD1. The junction had 7 bases not matched to a gene; V was cut back by 2 bases and J by 7 bases. The germline V gene encodes CDR1 GTSNPN and CDR2 SVGIG (reference sequence). The CDR3 has 15 amino acids. This CDR3 is CAWSPGRTGGEKLFF. The CDR3 DNA sequence: TGTGCCTGGAGTCCGGGCAGGACAGGGGGTGAAAAACTGTTTTTT.

The chain has TRBV5-1 and TRBJ2-7; 7 nucleotides line up with TRBD1. This CDR3 has 15 residues. The junction had 12 bases not matched to a gene; V was cut back by 5 bases and J by 4 bases. Germline lookup yields CDR1 SGHRS and CDR2 YFSETQ. CDR3 nucleotides: TGCGCCAGCAGGCTCATTCCGGGACAGTCTTACGAGCAGTACTTC. It encodes CASRLIPGQSYEQYF.

A note on this clone: The germline gene is not matched at one end of the junction; a read error may be the cause. The V call is TRBV7-9, the J call TRBJ2-7; D gene ambiguous. The CDR3 contains 12 residues. CDR1 is SEHNR and CDR2 is FQNEAQ in the germline V gene (reference sequence). The CDR3 coding sequence is TGTTCCAGCAGCTCAACGGGTTGGGAGCAGTACTTC. This gives the protein CSSSSTGWEQYF.

The chain carries TRBV7-2 and TRBJ2-7; D possibly corresponds to TRBD2 (6 bases). In germline, CDR1 is SGHTA, CDR2 FQGNSA. V dropped 6 bases and J dropped 1 base, with 10 bases sitting between them. This CDR3 contains 13 residues. CDR3 bases: TGTGCCAGCAGAGGGAGGACTTCCTACGAGCAGTACTTC. It translates to CASRGRTSYEQYF.

The chain links TRBV18 to TRBJ1-5, with D possibly matching TRBD1 (5 bases). V was trimmed by 4 bases and J by 5 bases, leaving 15 bases between them. This CDR3 has 15 residues. Germline lookup yields CDR1 KGHSH and CDR2 LQKENI. Written as DNA, the CDR3 is TGTGCCAGCTCACAGATTCCCTCGGGGGATCAGCCCCAGCATTTT. Translation: CASSQIPSGDQPQHF.

The rearrangement uses TRBV15 and TRBJ2-1, with unresolved D. V was clipped by 5 bases and J by 4 bases, with 12 bases between them. Looked up from germline, CDR1 is LNHNV and CDR2 is YYDKDF (reference sequence). This CDR3 has 14 amino acids. The CDR3 region has the DNA TGTGCCACCAGCCCCTCGACGGGTTACAATGAGCAGTTCTTC. This encodes CATSPSTGYNEQFF.

In this sample, this clone turned up a few times. V is TRBV7-9 and J is TRBJ1-1; D unresolved. Per the germline V gene, CDR1 is SEHNR and CDR2 is FQNEAQ (reference sequence). With 0 bases removed from V and 7 bases from J, the gap between germline ends came to 12 bases. This CDR3 has 14 residues. The CDR3 sequence: CASSLAPTQDEAFF. Here the CDR3 DNA reads TGTGCCAGCAGCTTAGCCCCCACACAAGATGAAGCTTTCTTT.

The V and J genes are TRBV10-3 and TRBJ1-4; TRBD1 is a possible D gene (6 bases). The CDR3 is 18 amino acids. Trimming left V 3 bases short and J 7 bases short, with 24 bases between. Germline V gene sequence: CDR1 ENHRY, CDR2 SYGVKD. The CDR3 bases are TGTGCCATCAGTGACCCAACCGGCAGAGCGGGGGCTGGTGAAAAACTGTTTTTT. It encodes CAISDPTGRAGAGEKLFF.

This chain uses TRBV7-3 with TRBJ2-5; 11 bases align to TRBD2. This CDR3 is 17 amino acids long. The trim removed 2 bases at V and 1 base at J, leaving 6 bases unmatched. The V gene's germline CDR1 is SGHTA and CDR2 FQGTGA. The CDR3 is CASSLLAGGHPQETQYF. The CDR3 nucleotides are TGTGCCAGCAGCTTATTAGCGGGGGGGCATCCCCAAGAGACCCAGTACTTC.

The rearrangement joins TRBV19 to TRBJ2-2; D is undetermined. This CDR3 is 14 amino acids long. Germline CDR1 reads LNHDA; CDR2 reads SQIVND (reference sequence). The V and J ends lost 6 bases and 4 bases respectively, with 12 bases between them. CDR3 in amino acids: CASRPTAATGELFF. Written as DNA, the CDR3 is TGTGCCAGTAGGCCAACGGCGGCCACCGGGGAGCTGTTTTTT.

The chain uses TRBV2 and TRBJ2-5, with 9 bases that match TRBD2. CDR1 and CDR2 from the germline V gene are SNHLY and FYNNEI. The V segment lost 1 base and the J segment 0 bases; nucleotides outside the gene matches: 15. This CDR3 contains 20 residues. CDR3 loop: CASSEEGLAGFTPDQETQYF. DNA for the CDR3: TGTGCCAGCAGTGAAGAGGGTCTAGCGGGGTTTACACCAGACCAAGAGACCCAGTACTTC.

The CDR3 loop reads CASSLVELPSYEQYF. The CDR3 bases are TGCGCCAGCAGCTTGGTGGAGCTACCCTCCTACGAGCAGTACTTC. The rearrangement uses TRBV5-1 and TRBJ2-7; D gene unclear. Germline-derived CDR1 and CDR2 are SGHRS and YFSETQ. V shed 0 bases and J shed 0 bases, with 10 bases lying between them. The length of the CDR3 is 15 residues.

The chain couples TRBV6-1 to TRBJ2-5; 10 bases agree with TRBD2. TRBJ2-7 explains the end of the DNA better; the J call may be wrong. The CDR3 is made up of 15 amino acids. CDR1 and CDR2 from the germline V gene are MNHNS and SASEGT. The CDR3 is CASGWASGGGYEQYF. The CDR3 coding sequence is TGTGCCAGCGGCTGGGCTAGCGGGGGTGGCTACGAGCAGTACTTC.

The V and J genes are TRBV19 and TRBJ1-5, with TRBD1 identical over 10 bases. Germline values: CDR1 LNHDA, CDR2 SQIVND (reference sequence). Trimming at V came to 6 bases and at J to 7 bases, leaving 9 bases not matched to a gene. The CDR3 sequence is 15 residues long. For the CDR3, the DNA is TGTGCCAGTAGCCTGACAGGGGGCGGTCGACAGCCCCAGCATTTT. Translation: CASSLTGGGRQPQHF.

This sequence joins TRBV4-2 and TRBJ1-3; the match to TRBD1 covers 7 bases. From germline, CDR1 is LGHNA and CDR2 YNFKEQ. The J segment lost 6 bases and the V segment lost 6 bases, leaving 11 bases of the junction unmatched. The CDR3 is 15 amino acids. The CDR3 region is CASSEGDRVQNTIYF. CDR3 nucleotides: TGTGCCAGCAGTGAAGGAGACAGGGTTCAAAACACCATATATTTT.

This rearrangement joins TRBV7-9 to TRBJ2-3; a weak D match, TRBD2 (5 bases). The V and J ends lost 5 bases and 5 bases respectively, with 8 bases between them. The CDR3 length is 12 residues. Germline-derived CDR1 and CDR2 are SEHNR and FQNEAQ (reference sequence). The DNA of the CDR3 is TGTGCCAGCAGCCCACGGGGAGATACGCAGTATTTT. Translating gives CASSPRGDTQYF.

This clone came up a few times. The rearrangement uses TRBV14 and TRBJ1-2, with D unresolved. Between the trimmed V and J ends, which lost 0 bases and 4 bases, there was a span of 12 bases. The germline gives CDR1 SGHDN, CDR2 FVKESK. The CDR3 covers 15 residues. CDR3 DNA: TGTGCCAGCAGCCAAGATTACACGGGATCCTATGGCTACACCTTC. Protein product: CASSQDYTGSYGYTF.

The chain has TRBV18 and TRBJ2-1; 15 positions match TRBD2. Germline-derived CDR1 and CDR2 are KGHSH and LQKENI. The CDR3 totals 15 residues. J gave up 8 bases and V 3 bases, and 2 bases lay outside the gene matches. CDR3: CASSPGLAGGDEQFF. The CDR3 DNA reads as TGTGCCAGCTCACCGGGACTAGCGGGAGGCGATGAGCAGTTCTTC.

V usage is TRBV7-9 and J usage is TRBJ2-7; maybe TRBD1 (6 bases). CDR1 SEHNR and CDR2 FQNEAQ come from the germline V gene (reference sequence). V was shortened by 5 bases and J by 6 bases, with 11 bases between the two germline ends. This CDR3 has 12 amino acids. The CDR3 DNA follows: TGTGCCAGCAGCCTTGGGACAAGCGAGCAGTACTTC. Translating it yields CASSLGTSEQYF.